This T cell receptor beta chain is drawn from a study of CD8 T cells in ankylosing spondylitis. With respect to this clonotype: Its cognate antigen is unknown.

TCRdb reanalysed the 5' RACE reads using MiXCR and keeps one entry per CDR3 protein. Of just over 150,000 distinct CDR3 sequences listed, about 16% were seen once; the top ten hold about 8.2%. V was trimmed by 0 bases and J by 3 bases, leaving 10 bases between them. In germline, CDR1 is SGHRS, CDR2 YFSETQ. This CDR3 is built from 15 residues. Study conclusions and caveats: Blood from ankylosing spondylitis patients appeared to carry a characteristic roughly 8-variant TCR beta motif.

Sequenced input: blood, either unsorted or a sorted T cell fraction (not recorded which). This chain uses TRBV5-1 with TRBJ1-3; weak D call: TRBD1 (6 bases). This sequence was found in a male donor with ankylosing spondylitis or in good health (not recorded which). Here the CDR3 DNA reads TGCGCCAGCAGCTTGGGGACAGTTCTTGGAAACACCATATATTTT. It is translated as CASSLGTVLGNTIYF.